Detailed here is one TCR beta chain. Its antigen remains unidentified. Each subset's genomic DNA was shared equally among a number of immunoSEQ plates. The input for sorted-subset replicate PCRs was 200 to 250 ng DNA, some 30,000 T cell genomes. Data came from immunoSEQ multiplex PCR; TCRdb stores just in-frame clones and leaves some out. The sample lists some 2.1 million clones, just under 95% occurring once. CD8 cells classed as naive were CD45RO-negative and positively selected for CCR7, excluding terminally differentiated effector memory CD45RA+ cells. Germline V gene data show CDR1 as SGHNT and CDR2 as YYREEE (reference sequence). The CDR3 has 15 amino acids. V was trimmed by 4 bases and J by 3 bases, leaving 13 bases between them. This entry comes from a study of shared clonotypes between healthy human individuals. The study's findings and limits: When naive CD4 clonotypes were compared across several donors, about 4.8% were shared.

The sequencing input was naive CD8+ T cells sorted from blood. This TCR derives from a man aged 18-30 years in good health. The chain joins TRBV5-4 to TRBJ2-2, with D tentatively TRBD1 (5 bases). CDR3 DNA: TGTGCCAGCAGCGAGGACAACACGGACACCGGGGAGCTGTTTTTT. The encoded protein is CASSEDNTDTGELFF.